The 21 T cell receptor beta chains listed next were all sequenced from one sample in a study of T cell responses to AZD1222 COVID-19 vaccine. Produced via immunoSEQ multiplex PCR; TCRdb's table is partial and in-frame only. The sample includes 120,000 or so clones, more than 85% of them seen just once. The input for sequencing was peripheral blood, taken 28 days after the second AZD1222 dose. Receptor source: an adult who received the AZD1222 COVID-19 vaccine.

The chain joins TRBV7-2 to TRBJ2-7; 8 bases are a match to TRBD2. This CDR3 has 15 amino acids. CDR1 is SGHTA and CDR2 is FQGNSA in the germline V gene. The ends lost 4 bases at V and 3 bases at J; junction bases unmatched: 8. The CDR3 region is CASSSTPSGFYEQYF. The DNA of the CDR3 is TGTGCCAGCAGCTCCACTCCTAGCGGGTTCTACGAGCAGTACTTC. The full variable domain, completed using reference TRBV7-2 and TRBJ2-7, is GAGVSQSPSNKVTEKGKDVELRCDPISGHTALYWYRQSLGQGLEFLIYFQGNSAPDKSGLPSDRFSAERTGGSVSTLTIQRTQQEDSAVYLCASSSTPSGFYEQYFGPGTRLTVT.

The J gene is TRBJ1-5, the V gene TRBV27; the D is unclear. The length of the CDR3 is 18 residues. Germline assignment: CDR1 MNHEY and CDR2 SMNVEV (reference sequence). V gave up 2 bases and J gave up 3 bases, with 20 bases separating them. CDR3 nucleotides: TGTGCCAGCAGTTTAGGGTCCACTCTGGGTATTGACAATCAGCCCCAGCATTTT. Protein product: CASSLGSTLGIDNQPQHF.

The CDR3 reads CASSYRAMTYEQYF. The DNA of the CDR3 is TGTGCCAGCAGTTACAGGGCGATGACCTACGAGCAGTACTTC. V and J are TRBV6-2 or TRBV6-3 and TRBJ2-7, with D unresolved. Germline V gene sequence: CDR1 MNHEY, CDR2 SVGEGT. V was clipped by 2 bases and J by 2 bases, with 10 bases between them. The CDR3 consists of 14 residues.

The chain has TRBV30 and TRBJ1-1; D gene unclear. This CDR3 spans 13 amino acids. V shed 0 bases and J shed 0 bases, with 5 bases lying between them. The germline gives CDR1 GTSNPN, CDR2 SVGIG (reference sequence). The CDR3 spells CAWSVQLNTEAFF. The DNA of the CDR3 is TGTGCCTGGAGTGTACAGCTGAACACTGAAGCTTTCTTT. The full variable domain, rest sourced from reference TRBV30 and TRBJ1-1, is SQTIHQWPATLVQPVGSPLSLECTVEGTSNPNLYWYRQAAGRGLQLLFYSVGIGQISSEVPQNLSASRPQDRQFILSSKKLLLSDSGFYLCAWSVQLNTEAFFGQGTRLTVV.

The chain recombines TRBV29-1 with TRBJ1-3; D unclear. Germline CDR1 is SQVTM and CDR2 is ANQGSEA. V was cut by 0 bases and J by 5 bases, with 14 bases left in between. The CDR3 runs 15 residues. CDR3 nucleotide sequence: TGCAGCGTTGAAGATATGGCAGGAGCGAGAAACACCATATATTTT. Translation gives CSVEDMAGARNTIYF.

This clone turned up a few times. The chain uses TRBV6-1 and TRBJ1-5; TRBD1 matches 7 bases. This CDR3 comprises 17 residues. Trimming at V came to 0 bases and at J to 7 bases, leaving 12 bases not matched to a gene. CDR1 is MNHNS and CDR2 is SASEGT in the germline V gene. The CDR3 protein is CASSEAHRGGGRQPQHF. The CDR3 coding sequence is TGTGCCAGCAGTGAAGCCCACAGGGGAGGGGGGAGACAGCCCCAGCATTTT.

This clone was counted only a few times. This chain connects TRBV6-5 to TRBJ2-7; maybe TRBD2 (6 bases). The germline V gene has CDR1 MNHEY and CDR2 SVGAGI. The CDR3 is 15 residues long. Trimming removed 0 bases from V and 7 bases from J, with 16 bases in between. DNA of the CDR3: TGTGCCAGCAGTTACTCGACTCCGTGGGCGGGGGAGCAGTACTTC. Translation gives CASSYSTPWAGEQYF.

The V gene is TRBV6-2 or TRBV6-3, the J gene TRBJ2-7; D may match TRBD1 or TRBD2 (5 bases each). V was shortened by 5 bases and J by 2 bases, with 13 bases between the two germline ends. The CDR3 is made up of 14 amino acids. Germline V lookup: CDR1 MNHEY, CDR2 SVGEGT. The CDR3 DNA reads as TGTGCCAGCAGTCACCAGGGAGAAGCCTACGAGCAGTACTTC. This codes for CASSHQGEAYEQYF.

This sequence joins TRBV6-1 and TRBJ1-4; no clear D. Trimming took off 2 bases at V and 4 bases at J, with 11 bases between the two ends. This CDR3 spans 15 amino acids. Germline V gives CDR1 MNHNS, CDR2 SASEGT. CDR3 protein: CASSETFGLNEKLFF. DNA for the CDR3: TGTGCCAGCAGTGAAACCTTTGGCCTTAATGAAAAACTGTTTTTT.

V is TRBV7-2 and J is TRBJ2-5, with TRBD2 matching over 14 bases. The CDR3 consists of 16 residues. Trimming removed 5 bases from V and 5 bases from J; junction bases left unmatched: 7. Per germline, CDR1 SGHTA and CDR2 FQGNSA. CDR3 residues: CASSLRLAGGSETQYF. The CDR3 DNA reads TGTGCCAGCAGCCTACGACTAGCGGGGGGGTCGGAGACCCAGTACTTC.

V and J are TRBV15 and TRBJ2-7; the D is unclear. CDR1 is LNHNV, CDR2 YYDKDF, per germline (reference sequence). The CDR3 consists of 14 residues. Trimming left V 1 base short and J 3 bases short, with 10 bases between. The CDR3 protein is CATSRVGKFYEQYF. As DNA, the CDR3 is TGTGCCACCAGCAGAGTAGGCAAGTTCTACGAGCAGTACTTC.

This chain uses TRBV25-1 with TRBJ2-7; D may be TRBD2 (6 bases). V lost 1 base to trimming and J lost 5 bases, with 15 bases between them. CDR3 length: 15 residues. CDR1 MGHDK and CDR2 SYGVNS come from the germline V gene. The CDR3, as DNA: TGTGCCAGCAGTGAATGGAGGGCCTCCAACAACGAGCAGTACTTC. It codes for CASSEWRASNNEQYF.

The rearrangement joins TRBV6-2 or TRBV6-3 to TRBJ1-2; D unclear. The germline CDR1 and CDR2 sequences are MNHEY and SVGEGT. The CDR3 is 12 amino acids. V was cut by 2 bases and J by 4 bases, with 5 bases left in between. In DNA, the CDR3 is TGTGCCAGCAGTTACCAAGGCTATGGCTACACCTTC. Its translation is CASSYQGYGYTF.

The rearrangement links TRBV19 to TRBJ1-2; TRBD1 is a possible D gene (6 bases). The CDR3 is made up of 14 amino acids. Trimming shortened V by 4 bases and J by 5 bases, and 14 bases separated the two germline ends. The V gene's germline CDR1 is LNHDA and CDR2 SQIVND (reference sequence). The CDR3 DNA reads TGTGCCAGTAGTACCGGGGGCAGCCAGTATGGCTACACCTTC. Protein product: CASSTGGSQYGYTF.

This chain uses TRBV2 with TRBJ1-1, with TRBD1 identical over 7 bases. The CDR3 sequence is 15 residues long. Trimming cost V 6 bases and J 7 bases; bases outside gene matches: 14. CDR1 and CDR2 from the germline V gene are SNHLY and FYNNEI. In nucleotides, the CDR3 is TGTGCCAGCAGAATCGACAGGGCTGGTAACGGTGAAGCTTTCTTT. Its translation is CASRIDRAGNGEAFF.

This chain links TRBV6-5 with TRBJ2-3; unclear D gene. Trimming took 7 bases from V and 4 from J, leaving 15 bases between them. From germline, CDR1 is MNHEY and CDR2 SVGAGI. This CDR3 is 14 amino acids long. CDR3 region: CASNPTGRADTQYF. In nucleotides, the CDR3 is TGTGCCAGCAACCCGACTGGGCGAGCAGATACGCAGTATTTT.

J is TRBJ2-1 and V is TRBV5-1; TRBD2 is a possible D gene (7 bases). From germline, CDR1 is SGHRS and CDR2 YFSETQ. This CDR3 has 13 amino acids. Trimming left V 4 bases short and J 6 bases short, with 11 bases between. DNA of the CDR3: TGCGCCAGCAGCGGGGGGGCCGCCAATGAGCAGTTCTTC. As protein: CASSGGAANEQFF. The complete variable domain, with remaining parts taken from reference TRBV5-1 and TRBJ2-1, reads KAGVTQTPRYLIKTRGQQVTLSCSPISGHRSVSWYQQTPGQGLQFLFEYFSETQRNKGNFPGRFSGRQFSNSRSEMNVSTLELGDSALYLCASSGGAANEQFFGPGTRLTVL.

CDR3 in amino acids: CASSLSSQPQHF. The CDR3 region has the DNA TGTGCCAGCAGTTTATCGAGTCAGCCCCAGCATTTT. This chain connects TRBV12-3 or TRBV12-4 to TRBJ1-5; D is uncertain. The CDR3 loop spans 12 amino acids. Trimming removed 2 bases from V and 6 bases from J, with 5 bases in between.

The chain employs TRBV25-1 and TRBJ1-4, with D hard to call. Deletions cut 8 bases from V and 4 bases from J, with 5 bases between. The CDR3 extends over 11 amino acids. CDR1 is MGHDK and CDR2 is SYGVNS in the germline V gene. The CDR3 DNA is TGTGCCAGCGGGCTTAATGAAAAACTGTTTTTT. This codes for CASGLNEKLFF.

The V and J genes are TRBV13 and TRBJ2-7; 8 nucleotides line up with TRBD1. CDR1 is PRHDT and CDR2 is FYEKMQ in the germline V gene (reference sequence). The V and J ends lost 2 bases and 3 bases, in that order; junction bases with no gene match: 6. The CDR3 covers 15 residues. DNA for the CDR3: TGTGCCAGCAGCTTATCCGGGACAGGTCTCTACGAGCAGTACTTC. Translation gives CASSLSGTGLYEQYF.

J is TRBJ2-2 and V is TRBV19, with TRBD1 matching over 10 bases. The V and J ends lost 6 bases and 4 bases, in that order; junction bases with no gene match: 8. Germline V gene lookup returns CDR1 LNHDA and CDR2 SQIVND (reference sequence). The CDR3 consists of 16 residues. CDR3 sequence reads: CASSNPGTGVTGELFF. Written as DNA, the CDR3 is TGTGCCAGTAGCAACCCCGGGACAGGGGTCACCGGGGAGCTGTTTTTT.